A selection of T cell receptor beta chains follows, all from one sample in a study of regulatory T cells in long-lasting Graves disease. Each CDR3 protein is one row after TCRdb ran MiXCR on the multiplex PCR reads. This sample has under 300,000 distinct CDR3 sequences; about 19% occur once, and the top ten carry over 11%. The sample here was peripheral blood mononuclear cells (PBMCs), taken at new diagnosis, from a patient treated with antithyroid drugs. The origin of the receptors is a female donor with Graves disease. The CDR3 runs from the conserved cysteine through the conserved F or W. A D gene is named only where the DNA matches it firmly. Size is omitted from some rows. Given values are once, few, many or a class for expanded clones.

j_call clone_size v_call d_call cdr3_aa cdr3_nt
TRBJ2-1 many TRBV6-2/TRBV6-3 - CASSYSRSNEQFF TGTGCCAGCAGTTACTCTCGAAGCAATGAGCAGTTCTTC
TRBJ2-3 many TRBV6-1 - CASSDTTRWLTDTQYF TGTGCCAGCAGTGACACGACCCGATGGCTCACAGATACGCAGTATTTT
TRBJ2-7 once TRBV13 - CASSSTFRQSSYNEQYF TGTGCCAGCAGCTCCACCTTCAGACAGAGCTCCTACAATGAGCAGTACTTC
TRBJ2-5 many TRBV6-1 TRBD2 CASRSSTSAETEEQYF TGTGCCAGCAGGTCCTCTACTAGCGCGGAAACCGAGGAGCAGTACTTC
TRBJ2-7 many TRBV7-3 TRBD1 CASSQTGTGGYEQYF TGTGCCAGCAGCCAAACCGGGACAGGCGGCTACGAGCAGTACTTC
TRBJ2-3 many TRBV11-1 - CASSPPGKKDTQYF TGTGCCAGCAGCCCGCCCGGGAAAAAAGATACGCAGTATTTT
TRBJ2-7 many TRBV27 - CASSLRRRDAEQYF TGTGCCAGCAGTTTAAGGCGGCGGGATGCCGAGCAGTACTTC
TRBJ1-3 - TRBV5-4 - CASSLYFESSGNTIYF TGTGCCAGCAGCTTGTACTTTGAGAGCTCTGGAAACACCATATATTTT
TRBJ1-5 many TRBV4-1 TRBD1 CASSHAVQQGDQPQHF TGCGCCAGCAGCCATGCCGTTCAACAGGGGGATCAGCCCCAGCATTTT
TRBJ2-2 many TRBV9 TRBD2 CASSAGTRTTGELFF TGTGCCAGCAGCGCCGGGACTAGGACGACCGGGGAGCTGTTTTTT
TRBJ1-1 few TRBV7-2 TRBD1 CASSRAGQPNEAFF TGTGCCAGCAGCAGAGCGGGACAGCCCAACGAAGCTTTCTTT
TRBJ2-1 few TRBV3-1 TRBD1 CASSQGGQTGNEQFF TGTGCCAGCAGCCAAGGGGGACAGACGGGGAATGAGCAGTTCTTC
TRBJ2-1 many TRBV13 - CASSFWGSNYNEQFF TGTGCCAGCAGCTTTTGGGGTTCAAACTACAATGAGCAGTTCTTC
TRBJ1-1 medium-sized TRBV27 - CASSLSPTGITEAFF TGTGCCAGCAGTTTATCACCTACAGGGATCACTGAAGCTTTCTTT
TRBJ1-2 many TRBV4-1 - CASSQAPGAGGYTF TGCGCCAGCAGCCAAGCCCCGGGCGCGGGGGGCTACACCTTC
TRBJ2-1 many TRBV20-1 TRBD2 CSGIGVAGGNEQFF TGCAGTGGTATAGGGGTAGCGGGAGGCAATGAGCAGTTCTTC
TRBJ2-7 many TRBV4-1 - CASSPRGPWENEQYF TGCGCCAGCAGCCCCCGGGGGCCCTGGGAAAACGAGCAGTACTTC
TRBJ2-1 many TRBV20-1 - CSARDLARGVYNEQFF TGCAGTGCTAGAGATCTGGCGAGGGGTGTGTACAATGAGCAGTTCTTC
TRBJ2-2 many TRBV20-1 - CSARDPRGQDGELFF TGCAGTGCTAGAGATCCCAGGGGACAAGACGGGGAGCTGTTTTTT
TRBJ1-5 few TRBV5-1 - CASSLDRREQPQHF TGCGCCAGCAGCCTGGACAGACGGGAACAGCCCCAGCATTTT
TRBJ2-1 many TRBV5-5 TRBD1 CASSLAHLDRSAYNEQFF TGTGCCAGCAGCTTGGCCCATTTGGACAGGTCCGCCTACAATGAGCAGTTCTTC
TRBJ1-6 many TRBV30 - CAWSVWGRGSPLHF TGTGCCTGGAGTGTGTGGGGGCGAGGTTCACCCCTCCACTTT
TRBJ2-7 - TRBV6-1 - CASSRESTYEQYF TGTGCCAGCAGCCGGGAATCGACCTACGAGCAGTACTTC
TRBJ2-3 - TRBV20-1 TRBD2 CSARTSGSADTQYF TGCAGTGCACGGACTAGCGGGAGCGCAGATACGCAGTATTTT
TRBJ2-7 many TRBV12-3/TRBV12-4 - CASSSRTTKPYEQYF TGTGCCAGCAGTTCCCGAACGACTAAGCCCTACGAGCAGTACTTC
TRBJ2-4 many TRBV5-1 TRBD2 CASSPTSGKAKNIQYF TGCGCCAGCAGCCCGACTAGCGGGAAGGCCAAAAACATTCAGTACTTC
TRBJ2-5 many TRBV3-1 - CASSPRTAIREWETQYF TGTGCCAGCAGCCCTCGGACAGCGATTAGGGAATGGGAGACCCAGTACTTC
TRBJ1-5 once TRBV5-6 - CASSLGGLRGNQPQHF TGTGCCAGCAGCTTGGGGGGGTTAAGGGGCAATCAGCCCCAGCATTTT
TRBJ2-6 many TRBV5-1 TRBD2 CASSLVLRDGGSGANVLTF TGCGCCAGCAGCTTGGTGCTCCGGGACGGGGGGTCTGGGGCCAACGTCCTGACTTTC
TRBJ2-2 few TRBV6-1 - CASRWWGENTGELFF TGTGCCAGCCGGTGGTGGGGGGAGAACACCGGGGAGCTGTTTTTT
TRBJ2-1 many TRBV27 - CASSFSSYNEQFF TGTGCCAGCAGTTTCTCGTCCTACAATGAGCAGTTCTTC
TRBJ1-6 many TRBV7-9 TRBD1 CASSLPGQGDSPLHF TGTGCCAGCAGCTTACCAGGACAGGGGGACTCACCCCTCCACTTT
TRBJ2-5 - TRBV2 TRBD2 CASSEALLLGGGRGEETQYF TGTGCCAGCAGTGAAGCGCTTCTTCTTGGCGGGGGGCGAGGAGAAGAGACCCAGTACTTC
TRBJ2-7 many TRBV7-9 - CASSSRGRGDEQYF TGTGCCAGCAGCTCTAGGGGGAGAGGGGACGAGCAGTACTTC
TRBJ1-2 many TRBV18 - CASSPRQTEFYGYTF TGTGCCAGCTCACCACGGCAAACGGAGTTTTATGGCTACACCTTC
TRBJ1-4 many TRBV7-9 TRBD1 CASSLETGGEKLFF TGTGCCAGCAGCTTAGAGACAGGGGGCGAAAAACTGTTTTTT
TRBJ2-7 many TRBV20-1 - CSASSPLGRREQYF TGCAGTGCTAGCTCCCCCCTCGGCCGGCGCGAGCAGTACTTC
TRBJ1-2 many TRBV19 TRBD1 CASRDRDRAYGYTF TGTGCCAGCAGAGACCGGGACAGGGCTTATGGCTACACCTTC
TRBJ1-2 many TRBV28 - CASSLSRVTDSNGYTF TGTGCCAGCAGTTTATCGCGGGTGACGGATTCAAATGGCTACACCTTC
TRBJ2-2 many TRBV11-2 - CASSLFRDTGELFF TGTGCCAGCAGCTTATTCAGGGACACCGGGGAGCTGTTTTTT
TRBJ1-5 many TRBV3-1 - CASSQARQTNQPQHF TGTGCCAGCAGCCAAGCCCGTCAGACCAATCAGCCCCAGCATTTT
TRBJ1-1 - TRBV2 TRBD1 CASSDTGGGETEAFF TGTGCCAGCAGTGACACAGGGGGCGGGGAGACTGAAGCTTTCTTT
TRBJ1-1 many TRBV6-2/TRBV6-3 - CASSYLKLEAFF TGTGCCAGCAGTTACTTGAAGCTTGAAGCTTTCTTT
TRBJ1-2 many TRBV20-1 TRBD1 CSGMRTGVERGYGYTF TGCAGTGGAATGCGGACAGGGGTGGAGAGGGGGTATGGCTACACCTTC
TRBJ2-7 - TRBV7-2 TRBD2 CASRRRGLAGPSYEQYF TGTGCCAGCAGGAGACGGGGACTAGCGGGACCCTCCTACGAGCAGTACTTC